The TCR beta chain described here comes from a study of OX40 agonist ivuxolimab in advanced cancers. As concerns this clone: Antigen specificity is unknown.

Trimming took 5 bases from V and 6 from J, leaving 11 bases between them. The CDR3 totals 12 residues. Germline V gives CDR1 MNHNS, CDR2 SASEGT. TCRdb's table, derived via immunoSEQ multiplex PCR, lists solely in-frame clones and lacks some. Of under 80,000 clones listed, approximately 83% were seen once; the top ten hold 0.5% to 0.55%. Overall study results and limits: In the expanded peripheral T cells, antigen specificity was never determined. Also present in some nonresponders was a low level of normalized T-cell clonal expansion.

The receptor was derived from an adult with an advanced solid tumor such as melanoma, head and neck, liver or kidney cancer. Sequenced material: CD4+ or CD8+ T cells sorted from blood, taken in a trial of the OX40 agonist ivuxolimab. V and J are TRBV6-1 and TRBJ2-7; D is undetermined. The CDR3 loop reads CASSPAPGEQYF. In DNA form, the CDR3 reads TGTGCCAGCAGTCCCGCCCCCGGCGAGCAGTACTTC.